The text below deals with one TCR beta chain. Its antigen is currently not known. The intended sense of this specimen's treatment or condition label: autologous CTL019 cells: CD19 CAR with 4-1BB and CD3 zeta domains. TCR zeta and 4-1BB costimulatory signaling domains were built into the CD19 CAR. T cells for CTL019 manufacturing were collected from peripheral blood by means of leukapheresis. The DNeasy Blood and Tissue Kit was used to extract genomic DNA from pre-infusion T cells, peripheral blood, or sorted post-infusion T cells. The immunoSEQ assay was used to perform TCR beta chain deep sequencing. Per the original workflow: Clonotype frequencies were computed using only productive TCR beta rearrangements. The source is immuneACCESS, and TCRdb retained only in-frame sequences with V and J called. Part of the clones is not carried over; for the studies checked, unresolved V genes explain less than half of this, and the remainder is unexplained. V and J calls and clone size follow that table, whereas D and trimming were derived from the DNA. The table for this sample shows about 26,000 clones. The ten largest clonotypes hold roughly 1.9% of the sample.

The sample is drawn from a study of TET2 disruption in CD19-targeted CAR T cells (dated by TCRdb to the late 2010s). With respect to the entire study: The number of samples was determined by the original clinical trial design and by which samples were available, and no additional inclusion criteria were applied. Paper-wide results and their limitations: The conclusions drawn about the patient's CAR T cells were based on extensive analysis of just one subject.

Specimen: CD8- CAR+ T cells sorted from cultured blood T cells, collected for CD19 CAR T cell therapy. This specimen's cell subset or site label, per the study, means: CD8-negative CAR-positive T cells from the infusion product. This receptor was identified in an older man with chronic lymphocytic leukemia.

The sequenced CDR3 bases are TGTGCCAGCAGCTTGGACAGGAACCCTAACTATGGC. Its amino acids are CASSLDRNPNYG. The whole CDR3 sequence is CASSLDRNPNYGYTF. The chain couples TRBV5-4 to TRBJ1-2, with TRBD1 as a weak D call on 5 bases. The CDR3 end is not reached by the read, which stops 3 residues before it; the germline J gene fills it in. V is shortened by 0 bases, J by 0 bases, and the region joining them spans 9 bases. Sequences SGHNT (CDR1) and YYREEE (CDR2) are obtained from the germline V gene (reference sequence). The CDR3 runs 15 amino acids, cysteine and phenylalanine included. Part of the CDR3 DNA is given, 36 bases translated from base 1.